One sample yielded the 6 T cell receptor beta chains listed below, sequenced in a study of blood T cell repertoires in COVID-19. Profiling relied on immunoSEQ multiplex PCR, and the TCRdb table lists in-frame clones only, not all of them. The top ten hold about 3% of the sample, which has roughly 120,000 clones, around 85% seen once. Source material: peripheral blood. Receptor source: a woman of 80 years or more with COVID-19, enrolled during active disease.

V usage is TRBV7-3 and J usage is TRBJ1-1; TRBD1 agrees at 7 bases. This CDR3 spans 14 amino acids. Looked up from germline, CDR1 is SGHTA and CDR2 is FQGTGA. Trimming took 5 bases from V and 1 from J; bases not matched to a gene: 4. CDR3 amino acids: CASSPQGRNTEAFF. CDR3 sequence (DNA): TGTGCCAGCAGCCCACAGGGGAGGAACACTGAAGCTTTCTTT. Based on the CDR3 plus reference TRBV7-3 and TRBJ1-1, the full variable domain is GAGVSQTPSNKVTEKGKYVELRCDPISGHTALYWYRQSLGQGPEFLIYFQGTGAADDSGLPNDRFFAVRPEGSVSTLKIQRTERGDSAVYLCASSPQGRNTEAFFGQGTRLTVV.

The V call is TRBV10-3, the J call TRBJ1-6; D remains ambiguous. V was shortened by 4 bases and J by 8 bases, with 15 bases between the two germline ends. Germline CDR1 is ENHRY and CDR2 is SYGVKD. This CDR3 spans 15 amino acids. This CDR3 reads CAISVALTRDSPLHF. The CDR3 region has the DNA TGTGCCATCAGTGTCGCACTAACGCGCGATTCACCCCTCCACTTT.

The chain joins TRBV6-2 or TRBV6-3 to TRBJ2-7, with a weak D call TRBD1 (5 bases). Germline V gene data show CDR1 as MNHEY and CDR2 as SVGEGT. The CDR3 is 15 amino acids. V was pared by 2 bases and J by 0 bases, with 11 bases between. This chain's CDR3 is CASSYSRGSSYEQYF. The CDR3 DNA reads TGTGCCAGCAGTTACAGTAGGGGATCCTCCTACGAGCAGTACTTC.

V is TRBV6-5 and J is TRBJ2-3; 10 bases match TRBD1. The CDR3 is 15 amino acids. Per germline, CDR1 MNHEY and CDR2 SVGAGI. Trimming removed 5 bases from V and 6 bases from J; junction bases left unmatched: 8. CDR3 region: CASSKTGTGVDTQYF. In DNA, the CDR3 is TGTGCCAGCAGTAAAACCGGGACAGGGGTTGATACGCAGTATTTT.

The gene calls are TRBV28 and TRBJ1-5; D remains unclear. Per the germline V gene, CDR1 is MDHEN and CDR2 is SYDVKM. V shed 3 bases and J shed 10 bases, with 13 bases lying between them. This CDR3 is built from 13 residues. The DNA of the CDR3 is TGTGCCAGCAGTTTCCAGGTCAAAGAACCCCAGCATTTT. Translating gives CASSFQVKEPQHF.

The gene calls are TRBV2 and TRBJ1-1, with D possibly matching TRBD1 (6 bases). Germline-derived CDR1 and CDR2 are SNHLY and FYNNEI. V was trimmed by 1 base and J by 3 bases, leaving 12 bases between them. CDR3 size: 15 residues. The CDR3 DNA reads TGTGCCAGCAGTGAAGAGGGCAGGGGAGACACTGAAGCTTTCTTT. It codes for CASSEEGRGDTEAFF. The full variable domain, completed using reference TRBV2 and TRBJ1-1, is EPEVTQTPSHQVTQMGQEVILRCVPISNHLYFYWYRQILGQKVEFLVSFYNNEISEKSEIFDDQFSVERPDGSNFTLKIRSTKLEDSAMYFCASSEEGRGDTEAFFGQGTRLTVV.